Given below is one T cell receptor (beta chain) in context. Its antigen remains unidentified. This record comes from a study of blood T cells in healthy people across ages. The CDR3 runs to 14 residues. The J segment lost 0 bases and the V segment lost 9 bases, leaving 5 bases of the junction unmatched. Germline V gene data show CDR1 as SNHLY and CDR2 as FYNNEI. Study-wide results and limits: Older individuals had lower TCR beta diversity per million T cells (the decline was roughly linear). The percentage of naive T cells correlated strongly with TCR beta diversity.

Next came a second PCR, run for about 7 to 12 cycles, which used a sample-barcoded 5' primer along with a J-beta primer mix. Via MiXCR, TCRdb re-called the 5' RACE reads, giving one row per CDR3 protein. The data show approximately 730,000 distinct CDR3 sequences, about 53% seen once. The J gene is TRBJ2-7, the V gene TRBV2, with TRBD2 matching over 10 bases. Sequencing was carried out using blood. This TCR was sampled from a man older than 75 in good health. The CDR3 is CASLAGGGSYEQYF. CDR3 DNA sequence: TGTGCCAGTTTAGCGGGAGGAGGCTCCTACGAGCAGTACTTC.